A single TCR beta chain is shown here with its context. Its antigen remains unknown. The CDR3 sequence is 15 residues long. The germline V gene encodes CDR1 MNHNS and CDR2 SASEGT. TCRdb processed the 5' RACE reads again and assigns one entry to each CDR3 protein, with no DNA. The specimen's table records 400,000 to 550,000 distinct CDR3 sequences. This record belongs to a study of T cells expressing NK-cell markers. Study-wide findings and caveats: Evidence did not settle whether expanded NKG2C+ T cell clones targeted HCMV.

The source is a woman aged 18 to 69 in good health. Material: blood T cells: a sorted CD56 or NKG2C T cell subset, CD4+ or CD8+ T cells, or bulk PBMC T cells (not recorded which). The V call is TRBV6-1, the J call TRBJ1-6; the D gene TCRdb calls, TRBD1, cannot be checked with no DNA. The CDR3: CASSSRGAYNSPLHF.